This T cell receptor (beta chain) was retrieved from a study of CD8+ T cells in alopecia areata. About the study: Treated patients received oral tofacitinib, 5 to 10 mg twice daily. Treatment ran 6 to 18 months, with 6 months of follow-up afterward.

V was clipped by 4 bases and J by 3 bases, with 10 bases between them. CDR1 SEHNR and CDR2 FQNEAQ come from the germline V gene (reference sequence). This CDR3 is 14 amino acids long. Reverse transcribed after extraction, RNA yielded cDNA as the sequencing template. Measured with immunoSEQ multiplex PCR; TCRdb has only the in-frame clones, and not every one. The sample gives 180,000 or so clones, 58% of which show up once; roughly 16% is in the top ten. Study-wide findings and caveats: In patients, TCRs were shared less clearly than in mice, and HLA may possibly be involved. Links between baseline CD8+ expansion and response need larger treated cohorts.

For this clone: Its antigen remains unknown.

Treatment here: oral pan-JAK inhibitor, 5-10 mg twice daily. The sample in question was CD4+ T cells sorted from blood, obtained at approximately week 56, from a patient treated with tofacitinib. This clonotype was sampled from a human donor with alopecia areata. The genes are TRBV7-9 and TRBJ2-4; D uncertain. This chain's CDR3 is CASSSGEIKNIQYF. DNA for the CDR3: TGTGCCAGCAGCTCAGGAGAAATCAAAAACATTCAGTACTTC.